The TCR beta chain described here comes from a study of long-term antiretroviral therapy in people with HIV. CDR3 length: 16 amino acids. In germline, CDR1 is SGHTA, CDR2 FQGTGA. After removal of 5 bases from V and 7 bases from J, the junction contained 8 bases not matched to a gene. Runs used v3.0 of the immunoSEQ assay and were done at survey level. Method: immunoSEQ multiplex PCR; TCRdb's copy keeps in-frame clones and lacks some. The sample lists around 9,600 clones; around 73% were seen once. The TCR sequence derives from a man younger than 40 with HIV. The V and J genes are TRBV7-3 and TRBJ2-1; 13 bases align to TRBD2. The starting material was unsorted PBMCs, obtained 0.4 years before starting antiretroviral therapy. The CDR3 sequence is CASSRLAGGVGNEQFF. CDR3 coding DNA: TGTGCCAGCAGCAGACTAGCGGGGGGAGTCGGAAATGAGCAGTTCTTC.